The clone carrying this T cell receptor beta chain was observed a handful of times. Its target is unknown. These data are taken from a study of shared clonotypes between healthy human individuals. Background on the study: Aged between 18 and 49, the donors were two women and three men. CD4 naive and CD4 memory each took three plates per donor, while CD8 naive took two and CD8 memory one. The study, taken as a whole, reports: Only a few donors were included, so the genetic and exposure-history diversity represented was limited.

Profiling relied on immunoSEQ multiplex PCR, and the TCRdb table lists in-frame clones only, not all of them. Counted here are 2 million to 2.5 million clones, more than 90% occurring once; the ten biggest clones make up approximately 0.13%. The clonotype was recovered from a man aged 18 to 30 in good health. Sequencing input: naive CD4+ T cells sorted from blood. Subset noted: CD45RA+ positively selected.

This CDR3 is CASSHRSYGYTF. The CDR3 DNA reads as TGCGCCAGCAGCCACCGGTCCTATGGCTACACCTTC. The rearrangement joins TRBV4-1 to TRBJ1-2; D is undetermined. This CDR3 comprises 12 residues. Germline-derived CDR1 and CDR2 are MGHRA and YSYEKL. Trimming removed 3 bases at V and 4 bases at J, with 6 bases between.